A selection of T cell receptor beta chains follows, all from one sample in a study of read filtering for tumor transcriptome and immune sequencing. MiXCR, applied by TCRdb to the reads, yields one record per CDR3 protein. The sample records around 130,000 distinct CDR3 sequences, less than 15% being singletons. Sequenced material: a population of CD138-negative cells sorted from bone marrow. Receptors were obtained from a donor at least 40 years old with multiple myeloma. CDR3s include the opening cysteine and the closing phenylalanine or tryptophan. The order of the fields is J gene, V gene, CDR3 protein.

TRBJ2-7 TRBV12-3/TRBV12-4 CASSSLEGGPYEQYF
TRBJ2-1 TRBV5-1 CASSPLNNEQFF
TRBJ1-1 TRBV15 CATSSLSDSGAFF
TRBJ2-6 TRBV5-1 CASSPEGQGSGANVLTF
TRBJ2-3 TRBV7-3 CASSLNPSTDTQYF
TRBJ2-2 TRBV11-3 CASTGGTGELFF
TRBJ2-3 TRBV2 CASRTLTNTDTQYF
TRBJ2-2 TRBV19 CASNPGRGELFF
TRBJ2-3 TRBV20-1 CSAALLAASTDTQYF
TRBJ2-7 TRBV10-3 CAISRAGTSEQYF
TRBJ2-1 TRBV5-1 CASSLGLATEQFF
TRBJ1-5 TRBV6-2/TRBV6-3 CASSYSRGGNQPQHF
TRBJ2-2 TRBV5-1 CASSTNTGELFF
TRBJ2-7 TRBV29-1 CSARVRGPPSYEQYF
TRBJ2-2 TRBV18 CASSREAGSTGELFF
TRBJ2-7 TRBV27 CASSPRGASYEQYF
TRBJ2-1 TRBV10-3 CAICESTVYNEQFF
TRBJ2-3 TRBV20-1 CSARDPRAVGADTQYF
TRBJ2-7 TRBV3-1 CASSRGTGAEVGQYF
TRBJ2-5 TRBV7-9 CASSSTGVFHGTQYF
TRBJ1-1 TRBV7-9 CASSYRQGSTEAFF
TRBJ1-4 TRBV5-1 CASSRTTNEKLFF
TRBJ1-2 TRBV19 CASAPGVAYGYTF
TRBJ1-1 TRBV30 CAWTPQGPERAFF
TRBJ2-3 TRBV19 CACSILASSTDTQYF
TRBJ2-1 TRBV4-2 CASSPLRTSGTEDEQFF
TRBJ1-5 TRBV12-3/TRBV12-4 CASSFPYSNQPQHF
TRBJ2-7 TRBV2 CASSSQEYEQYF
TRBJ2-7 TRBV20-1 CSANSGSSYEQYF
TRBJ1-5 TRBV2 CASSQGALGNQPQHF
TRBJ2-2 TRBV27 CASRIPSGDNTGELFF
TRBJ2-3 TRBV5-4 CASSPRGREGTAVVGTQYF
TRBJ1-1 TRBV14 CARIGGGRATEAFF
TRBJ2-1 TRBV9 CASNPTSRCNKQFF
TRBJ2-1 TRBV30 CAWGAGLVQFF
TRBJ2-1 TRBV2 CASSERLAGSPDEQFF